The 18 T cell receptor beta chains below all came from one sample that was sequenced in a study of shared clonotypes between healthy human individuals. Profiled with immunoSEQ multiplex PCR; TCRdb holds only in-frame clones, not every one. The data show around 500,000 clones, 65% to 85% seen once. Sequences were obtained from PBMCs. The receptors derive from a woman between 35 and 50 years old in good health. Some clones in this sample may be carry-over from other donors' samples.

In DNA form, the CDR3 reads TGTGCCAGTAGTACCCGGACTGGTGCGGAGACCCAGTACTTC. Protein sequence: CASSTRTGAETQYF. This chain uses TRBV19 with TRBJ2-5, with D possibly being TRBD2 (5 bases). Germline V gives CDR1 LNHDA, CDR2 SQIVND (reference sequence). There are 14 residues in the CDR3. V was trimmed by 4 bases and J by 5 bases, leaving 14 bases between them.

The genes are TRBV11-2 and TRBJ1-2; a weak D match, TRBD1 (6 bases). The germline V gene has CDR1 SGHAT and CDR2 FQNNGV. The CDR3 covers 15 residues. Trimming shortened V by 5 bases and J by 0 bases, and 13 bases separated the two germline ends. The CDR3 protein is CASSRRQEPNYGYTF. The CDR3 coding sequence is TGTGCCAGCAGCCGCAGACAGGAGCCTAACTATGGCTACACCTTC.

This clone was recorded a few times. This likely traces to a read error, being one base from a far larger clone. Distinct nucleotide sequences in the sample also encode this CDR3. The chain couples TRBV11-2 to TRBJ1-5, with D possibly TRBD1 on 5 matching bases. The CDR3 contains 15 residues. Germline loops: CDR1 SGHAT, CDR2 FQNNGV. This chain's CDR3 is CASSLGGGANQPQHF. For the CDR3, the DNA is TGTGCTAGCAGCTTAGGCGGCGGGGCCAATCAGCCCCAGCATTTT.

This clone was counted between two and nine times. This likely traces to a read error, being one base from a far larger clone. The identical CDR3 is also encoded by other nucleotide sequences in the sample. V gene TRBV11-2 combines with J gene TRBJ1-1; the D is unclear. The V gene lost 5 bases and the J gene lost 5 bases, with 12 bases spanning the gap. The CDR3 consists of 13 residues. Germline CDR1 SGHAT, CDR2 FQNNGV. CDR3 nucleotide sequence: TGTGCCAGCAGCCCGCAACCGAATACTGAAGCTTTCTTT. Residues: CASSPQPNTEAFF.

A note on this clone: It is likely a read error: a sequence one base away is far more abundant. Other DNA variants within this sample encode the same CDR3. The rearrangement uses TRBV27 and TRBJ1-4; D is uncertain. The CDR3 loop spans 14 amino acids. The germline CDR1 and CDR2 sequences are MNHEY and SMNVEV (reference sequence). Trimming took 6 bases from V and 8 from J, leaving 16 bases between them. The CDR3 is CASSFNGHGEKLFF. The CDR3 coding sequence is TGTGCCAGCAGCTTTAACGGGCACGGGGAAAAACTGTTTTTT.

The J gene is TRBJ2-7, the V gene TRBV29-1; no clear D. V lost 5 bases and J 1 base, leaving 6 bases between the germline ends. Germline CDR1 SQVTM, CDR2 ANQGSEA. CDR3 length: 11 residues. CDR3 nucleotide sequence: TGCAGCGTTTCCACTTCCTACGAGCAGTACTTC. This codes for CSVSTSYEQYF.

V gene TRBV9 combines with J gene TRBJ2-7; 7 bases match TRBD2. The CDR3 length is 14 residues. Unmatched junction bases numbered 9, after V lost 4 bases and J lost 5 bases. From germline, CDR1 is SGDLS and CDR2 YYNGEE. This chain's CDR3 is CASSPSTSMDEQYF. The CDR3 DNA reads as TGTGCCAGCAGCCCGTCGACTAGCATGGACGAGCAGTACTTC.

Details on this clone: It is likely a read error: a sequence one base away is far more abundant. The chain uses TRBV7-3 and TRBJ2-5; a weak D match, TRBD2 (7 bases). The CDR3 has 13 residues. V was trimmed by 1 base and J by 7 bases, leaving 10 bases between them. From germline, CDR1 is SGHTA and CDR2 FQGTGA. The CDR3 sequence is CASSLNREGTQYF. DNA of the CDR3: TGTGCCAGCAGCTTAAACAGGGAGGGGACCCAGTACTTC.

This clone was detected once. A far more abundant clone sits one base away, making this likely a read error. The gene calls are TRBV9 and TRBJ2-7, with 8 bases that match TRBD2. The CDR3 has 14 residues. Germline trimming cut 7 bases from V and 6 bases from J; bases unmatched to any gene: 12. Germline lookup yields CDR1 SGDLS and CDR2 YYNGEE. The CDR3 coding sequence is TGTGCCAGCGGCCGCTCGGGGGGGACGGCCGAGCAGTACTTC. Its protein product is CASGRSGGTAEQYF.

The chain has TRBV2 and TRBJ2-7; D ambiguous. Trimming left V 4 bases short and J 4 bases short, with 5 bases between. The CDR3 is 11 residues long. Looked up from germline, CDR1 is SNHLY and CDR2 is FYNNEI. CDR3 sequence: CASSGWYEQYF. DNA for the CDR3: TGTGCCAGCAGTGGGTGGTACGAGCAGTACTTC.

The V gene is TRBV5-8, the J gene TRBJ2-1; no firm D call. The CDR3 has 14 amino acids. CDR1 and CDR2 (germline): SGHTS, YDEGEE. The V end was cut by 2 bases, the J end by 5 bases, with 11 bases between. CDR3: CASSFRTQDNEQFF. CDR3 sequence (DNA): TGTGCCAGCAGCTTCAGGACCCAAGACAATGAGCAGTTCTTC.

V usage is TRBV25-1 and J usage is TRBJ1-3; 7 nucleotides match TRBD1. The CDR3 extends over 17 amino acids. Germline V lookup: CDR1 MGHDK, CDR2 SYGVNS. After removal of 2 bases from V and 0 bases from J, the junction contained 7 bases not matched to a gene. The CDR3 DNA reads TGTGCCAGCAGTGAAAGGACAGGTTTAAGCTCTGGAAACACCATATATTTT. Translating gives CASSERTGLSSGNTIYF. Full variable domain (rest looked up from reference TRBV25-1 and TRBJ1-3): EADIYQTPRYLVIGTGKKITLECSQTMGHDKMYWYQQDPGMELHLIHYSYGVNSTEKGDLSSESTVSRIRTEHFPLTLESARPSHTSQYLCASSERTGLSSGNTIYFGEGSWLTVV.

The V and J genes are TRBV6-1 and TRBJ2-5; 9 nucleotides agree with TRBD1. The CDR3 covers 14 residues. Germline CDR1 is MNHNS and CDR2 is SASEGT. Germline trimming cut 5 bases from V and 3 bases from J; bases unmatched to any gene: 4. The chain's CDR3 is CASSIRQGEETQYF. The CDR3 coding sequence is TGTGCCAGCAGTATTCGACAGGGGGAAGAGACCCAGTACTTC.

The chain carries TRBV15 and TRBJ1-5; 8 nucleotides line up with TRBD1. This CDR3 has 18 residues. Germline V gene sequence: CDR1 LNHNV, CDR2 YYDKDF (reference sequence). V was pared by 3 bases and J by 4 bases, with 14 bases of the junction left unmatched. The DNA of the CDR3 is TGTGCCACCAGCAGCATACTAACCGGGACAGGCCTAAATCAGCCCCAGCATTTT. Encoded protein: CATSSILTGTGLNQPQHF.

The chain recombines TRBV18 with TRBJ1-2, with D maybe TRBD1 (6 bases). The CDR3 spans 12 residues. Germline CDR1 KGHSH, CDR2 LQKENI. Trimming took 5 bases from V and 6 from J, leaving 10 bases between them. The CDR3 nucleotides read TGTGCCAGCTCATCTACAGGGCATGGCTACACCTTC. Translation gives CASSSTGHGYTF.

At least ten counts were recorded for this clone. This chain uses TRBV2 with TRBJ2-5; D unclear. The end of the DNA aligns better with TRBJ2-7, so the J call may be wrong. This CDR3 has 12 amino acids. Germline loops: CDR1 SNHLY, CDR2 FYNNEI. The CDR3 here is CASRARLYEQYF. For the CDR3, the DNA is TGTGCCAGCAGGGCCCGACTTTACGAGCAGTACTTC.

The CDR3 coding sequence is TGTGCCAGCAAATTGGCACAGGGGGCGTGGAGCTACACCTTC. It translates to CASKLAQGAWSYTF. The gene calls are TRBV28 and TRBJ1-2, with 9 bases matching TRBD1. J lost 9 bases, V lost 7 bases, and 12 bases had no gene match. This CDR3 is built from 14 residues. Germline V gene sequence: CDR1 MDHEN, CDR2 SYDVKM.

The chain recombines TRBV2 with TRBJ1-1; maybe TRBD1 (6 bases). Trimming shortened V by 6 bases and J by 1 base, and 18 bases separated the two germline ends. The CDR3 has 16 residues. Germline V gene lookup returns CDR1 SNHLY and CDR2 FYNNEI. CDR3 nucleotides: TGTGCCAGCAGCAACCCATCTACAGGGAAGAACACTGAAGCTTTCTTT. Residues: CASSNPSTGKNTEAFF.